This paragraph covers one T cell receptor beta chain sequence. J lost 0 bases, V lost 6 bases, and 3 bases had no gene match. This CDR3 has 15 residues. Germline CDR1 reads MDHEN; CDR2 reads SYDVKM. The sample originates from a study of blood T cell repertoires in COVID-19. The protocol was immunoSEQ multiplex PCR, while the TCRdb copy is restricted to in-frame clones and leaves out a portion. The table has roughly 150,000 clones, around 89% seen once; the top ten hold 2.5% to 3%. The chain links TRBV28 to TRBJ2-1, with 9 bases matching TRBD2. The TCR originated in a man between 60 and 75 years old with active or convalescent COVID-19. Sequenced material: peripheral blood. The CDR3 spells CASRFSGSSYNEQFF. As DNA, the CDR3 is TGTGCCAGCAGGTTTAGCGGGAGCTCCTACAATGAGCAGTTCTTC.